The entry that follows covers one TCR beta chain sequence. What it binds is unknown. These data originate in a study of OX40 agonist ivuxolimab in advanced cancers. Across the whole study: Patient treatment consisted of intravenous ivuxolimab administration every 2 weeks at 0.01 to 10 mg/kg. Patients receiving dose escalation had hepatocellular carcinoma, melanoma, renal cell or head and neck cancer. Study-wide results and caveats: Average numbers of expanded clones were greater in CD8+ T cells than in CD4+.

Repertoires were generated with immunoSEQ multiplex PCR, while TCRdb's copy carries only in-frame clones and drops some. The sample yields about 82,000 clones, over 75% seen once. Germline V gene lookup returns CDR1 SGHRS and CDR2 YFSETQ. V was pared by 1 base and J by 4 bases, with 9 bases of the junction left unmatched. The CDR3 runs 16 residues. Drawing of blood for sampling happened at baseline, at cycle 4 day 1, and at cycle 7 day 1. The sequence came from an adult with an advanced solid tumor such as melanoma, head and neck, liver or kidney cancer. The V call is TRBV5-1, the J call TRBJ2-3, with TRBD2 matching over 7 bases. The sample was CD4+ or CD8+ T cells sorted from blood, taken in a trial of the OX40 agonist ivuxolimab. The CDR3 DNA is TGCGCCAGCAGCTTGTTCGGCGGGAGCGGCGCAGATACGCAGTATTTT. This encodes CASSLFGGSGADTQYF. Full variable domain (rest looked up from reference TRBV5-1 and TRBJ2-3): KAGVTQTPRYLIKTRGQQVTLSCSPISGHRSVSWYQQTPGQGLQFLFEYFSETQRNKGNFPGRFSGRQFSNSRSEMNVSTLELGDSALYLCASSLFGGSGADTQYFGPGTRLTVL.